The 23 T cell receptor beta chains reported below all come from one sample, sequenced in a study of OX40 agonist ivuxolimab in advanced cancers. Repertoires were generated with immunoSEQ multiplex PCR, while TCRdb's copy carries only in-frame clones and drops some. The data show some 60,000 clones, roughly nine tenths seen once. The sample consisted of CD4+ or CD8+ T cells sorted from blood, taken in a trial of the OX40 agonist ivuxolimab. Receptor source: an adult with an advanced solid tumor such as melanoma, head and neck, liver or kidney cancer.

The chain combines TRBV7-9 with TRBJ1-3, with D possibly TRBD1 on 5 matching bases. The CDR3 extends over 14 amino acids. V gave up 8 bases and J gave up 7 bases, with 18 bases separating them. Per germline, CDR1 SEHNR and CDR2 FQNEAQ (reference sequence). The CDR3 region has the DNA TGTGCCAGCCGCATAGAGGGGCAGAGTAACACCATATATTTT. Translated, it gives CASRIEGQSNTIYF.

The rearrangement links TRBV9 to TRBJ2-7, with TRBD2 matching 10 bases. The CDR3 runs to 17 residues. V trimming: 4 bases; J trimming: 1 base; junction bases outside the gene matches: 11. The germline V gene encodes CDR1 SGDLS and CDR2 YYNGEE. The CDR3 region is CASSPETLAGASYEQYF. The CDR3 nucleotides read TGTGCCAGCAGCCCAGAAACCCTAGCGGGGGCATCCTACGAGCAGTACTTC.

The V gene is TRBV6-5, the J gene TRBJ1-2, with TRBD1 as a possible D gene (5 bases). V was clipped by 3 bases and J by 10 bases, with 9 bases between them. The CDR3 length is 11 residues. Per the germline V gene, CDR1 is MNHEY and CDR2 is SVGAGI. CDR3 nucleotide sequence: TGTGCCAGCAGTTATAGGGGTGACTACACCTTC. It encodes CASSYRGDYTF.

The rearrangement uses TRBV27 and TRBJ2-2, with 9 nucleotides matching TRBD1. Germline V gene lookup returns CDR1 MNHEY and CDR2 SMNVEV (reference sequence). The CDR3 has 16 residues. V trimming: 4 bases; J trimming: 7 bases; junction bases outside the gene matches: 10. CDR3 amino acids: CASSYYEGQGIGELFF. The CDR3, as DNA: TGTGCCAGCAGTTATTACGAAGGACAGGGGATCGGGGAGCTGTTTTTT.

V and J are TRBV7-2 and TRBJ1-6, with D possibly TRBD1 on 6 matching bases. The CDR3 totals 12 residues. Trimming shortened V by 5 bases and J by 11 bases, and 10 bases separated the two germline ends. Germline CDR1 reads SGHTA; CDR2 reads FQGNSA. The CDR3 coding sequence is TGTGCCAGCAGCAACAGGGTGCCACCCCTCCACTTT. This sequence encodes CASSNRVPPLHF.

The gene calls are TRBV2 and TRBJ1-2; 10 positions match TRBD1. The CDR3 extends over 16 amino acids. The junction had 19 bases not matched to a gene; V was cut back by 10 bases and J by 8 bases. Germline V lookup: CDR1 SNHLY, CDR2 FYNNEI. The CDR3 nucleotides read TGTGCCAACTTGCGACAGGGGGCTCTGCTTTTGGGAGGCTACACCTTC. Protein: CANLRQGALLLGGYTF.

V usage is TRBV28 and J usage is TRBJ1-2; 11 bases match TRBD1. This CDR3 has 15 residues. Germline V gene lookup returns CDR1 MDHEN and CDR2 SYDVKM. V lost 4 bases to trimming and J lost 3 bases; unmatched junction nucleotides: 4. The CDR3 DNA reads TGTGCCAGCAGTTCCGGACAGGGGGCGGACTATGGCTACACCTTC. It codes for CASSSGQGADYGYTF.

The J gene is TRBJ2-5, the V gene TRBV7-2; 9 positions agree with TRBD2. Germline CDR1 reads SGHTA; CDR2 reads FQGNSA. The CDR3 runs 14 residues. V trimming: 5 bases; J trimming: 5 bases; junction bases outside the gene matches: 6. The CDR3 sequence: CASSLGLAVETQYF. CDR3 in DNA: TGTGCCAGCAGCCTGGGACTAGCTGTCGAGACCCAGTACTTC.

The V and J genes are TRBV9 and TRBJ1-2; D is unclear. Per the germline V gene, CDR1 is SGDLS and CDR2 is YYNGEE. V gave up 0 bases and J gave up 2 bases, with 17 bases separating them. The CDR3 covers 17 residues. The CDR3 DNA reads TGTGCCAGCAGCGTAGGGGCGGTCGCGAGAACAAACTATGGCTACACCTTC. Translation: CASSVGAVARTNYGYTF.

The chain carries TRBV7-2 and TRBJ1-1, with no clear D. The germline gives CDR1 SGHTA, CDR2 FQGNSA. The CDR3 extends over 13 amino acids. V was shortened by 2 bases and J by 0 bases, with 4 bases between the two germline ends. The CDR3 is CASSLQMNTEAFF. The CDR3 DNA sequence: TGTGCCAGCAGCTTACAGATGAACACTGAAGCTTTCTTT.

The V and J genes are TRBV18 and TRBJ2-3; 7 bases are shared with TRBD2. J gave up 3 bases and V 3 bases, and 6 bases lay outside the gene matches. The CDR3 extends over 15 amino acids. In germline, CDR1 is KGHSH, CDR2 LQKENI. Here the CDR3 reads CASSPPGRGTDTQYF. CDR3 coding DNA: TGTGCCAGCTCACCTCCAGGGCGGGGGACAGATACGCAGTATTTT.

The chain combines TRBV6-6 with TRBJ2-3; D perhaps matches TRBD2 (5 bases). Germline V gene data show CDR1 as MNHNY and CDR2 as SVGAGI (reference sequence). This CDR3 contains 13 residues. V dropped 9 bases and J dropped 3 bases, with 13 bases sitting between them. CDR3 residues: CASTHPGTDTQYF. CDR3 bases: TGTGCCAGTACTCACCCGGGAACAGATACGCAGTATTTT.

The chain couples TRBV7-9 to TRBJ2-7; the match to TRBD1 covers 8 bases. Per the germline V gene, CDR1 is SEHNR and CDR2 is FQNEAQ (reference sequence). J lost 7 bases, V lost 5 bases, and 16 bases had no gene match. This CDR3 contains 16 residues. The DNA for the CDR3 is TGTGCCAGCAGCCCCCCTCCCGGCAGGGGGCTTGGGGAGCAGTACTTC. Translation gives CASSPPPGRGLGEQYF.

The chain couples TRBV7-6 to TRBJ1-1, with D perhaps matching TRBD1 (5 bases). Per germline, CDR1 SGHVS and CDR2 FNYEAQ. This CDR3 has 16 amino acids. V lost 0 bases and J 3 bases, leaving 14 bases between the germline ends. This CDR3 is CASSLAGDLRDTEAFF. CDR3 nucleotide sequence: TGTGCCAGCAGCTTAGCGGGTGACCTCAGGGACACTGAAGCTTTCTTT.

The chain links TRBV5-6 to TRBJ1-4, with TRBD1 matching over 8 bases. Germline V lookup: CDR1 SGHDT, CDR2 YYEEEE. The junction had 5 bases not matched to a gene; V was cut back by 3 bases and J by 7 bases. The CDR3 has 14 residues. The CDR3 nucleotides are TGTGCCAGCAGCTGGGGACAGGATATTGAAAAACTGTTTTTT. It codes for CASSWGQDIEKLFF.

V usage is TRBV25-1 and J usage is TRBJ2-1; 8 nucleotides line up with TRBD1. CDR3 length: 16 residues. Trimming removed 8 bases from V and 9 bases from J; junction bases left unmatched: 18. CDR1 and CDR2 (germline): MGHDK, SYGVNS. The CDR3 region has the DNA TGTGCCAGCTCCTCCCTAGAGACAGGGGTCACCGGTGAGCAGTTCTTC. Its protein is CASSSLETGVTGEQFF.

This clone has at least ten counts. The junction and the germline gene differ at one end; a read error may be behind it. The CDR3 reads CAWGVRTSGGRNTGELFF. CDR3 nucleotide sequence: TGTGCCTGGGGTGTCCGGACTAGCGGGGGCAGGAACACCGGGGAGCTGTTTTTT. The chain uses TRBV30 and TRBJ2-2, with 13 bases fitting TRBD2. The V gene's germline CDR1 is GTSNPN and CDR2 SVGIG (reference sequence). This CDR3 has 18 residues. Full variable domain (outside the CDR3, taken from reference TRBV30 and TRBJ2-2): SQTIHQWPATLVQPVGSPLSLECTVEGTSNPNLYWYRQAAGRGLQLLFYSVGIGQISSEVPQNLSASRPQDRQFILSSKKLLLSDSGFYLCAWGVRTSGGRNTGELFFGEGSRLTVL.

This chain connects TRBV18 to TRBJ1-1; D uncertain. This CDR3 spans 12 amino acids. V shed 2 bases and J shed 6 bases, with 7 bases lying between them. The germline V gene has CDR1 KGHSH and CDR2 LQKENI. This CDR3 reads CASSPGLAEAFF. CDR3 DNA sequence: TGTGCCAGCTCACCAGGACTGGCTGAAGCTTTCTTT. Together with reference TRBV18 and TRBJ1-1, the CDR3 gives the full variable domain: NAGVMQNPRHLVRRRGQEARLRCSPMKGHSHVYWYRQLPEEGLKFMVYLQKENIIDESGMPKERFSAEFPKEGPSILRIQQVVRGDSAAYFCASSPGLAEAFFGQGTRLTVV.

The chain recombines TRBV5-1 with TRBJ2-2; D unclear. The CDR3 extends over 15 amino acids. V was shortened by 0 bases and J by 0 bases, with 6 bases between the two germline ends. The germline CDR1 and CDR2 sequences are SGHRS and YFSETQ. The CDR3 DNA follows: TGCGCCAGCAGCTTGGCCAGTTCGAACACCGGGGAGCTGTTTTTT. Translation gives CASSLASSNTGELFF.

The gene calls are TRBV9 and TRBJ2-1; D is perhaps TRBD2 (5 bases). The V gene's germline CDR1 is SGDLS and CDR2 YYNGEE. This CDR3 is 12 amino acids long. Trimming pared 4 bases from V and 10 bases from J, leaving 12 bases between. CDR3 residues: CASSRRGLEQFF. CDR3 DNA: TGTGCCAGCAGCCGACGGGGTCTAGAGCAGTTCTTC.

This sequence joins TRBV5-1 and TRBJ2-5; D may correspond to TRBD1 or TRBD2 (5 bases each). The tail of the sequence fits TRBJ2-7 better, so the J call may be wrong. The CDR3 loop spans 13 amino acids. Germline values: CDR1 SGHRS, CDR2 YFSETQ. The CDR3 coding sequence is TGCGCCAGCAGCCCGGGACCCTCGTACGAGCAGTACTTC. Its translation is CASSPGPSYEQYF.

The rearrangement joins TRBV5-1 to TRBJ2-6, with unresolved D. With 4 bases removed from V and 2 bases from J, the gap between germline ends came to 13 bases. Per germline, CDR1 SGHRS and CDR2 YFSETQ. The CDR3 is 16 amino acids. The CDR3 sequence is CASSPVGSPGANVLTF. DNA of the CDR3: TGCGCCAGCAGCCCTGTTGGGTCCCCTGGGGCCAACGTCCTGACTTTC.

V and J are TRBV5-1 and TRBJ2-3; 8 bases map to TRBD1. Trimming removed 3 bases from V and 2 bases from J; junction bases left unmatched: 5. The CDR3 spans 15 residues. Germline V gives CDR1 SGHRS, CDR2 YFSETQ. This CDR3 is CASSWDRHLTDTQYF. CDR3 DNA sequence: TGCGCCAGCAGCTGGGACAGGCATCTCACAGATACGCAGTATTTT.